This T cell receptor (beta chain) was sequenced during a study of OX40 agonist ivuxolimab in advanced cancers. Context from the whole study: Ivuxolimab, which targeted the costimulatory receptor OX40 (CD134), was an agonistic, fully human IgG2 monoclonal antibody. Intravenous ivuxolimab was administered to patients every 2 weeks at six dose levels: 0.01, 0.1, 0.3, 1.5, 3 and 10 mg/kg. Of the approximately 50 dose-escalation patients, hepatocellular carcinoma was present in about 20, melanoma in some 15, renal cell carcinoma in 9 and head and neck cancer in 9. In the dose-escalation cohort, around four fifths of patients were male, and the mean age was approximately 60 years, with a range of about 23 to 90. Patients were allowed to have had prior anti-PD-1, anti-PD-L1 or anti-CTLA-4 therapy, and approximately 41% of the dose-escalation patients had previously received checkpoint inhibitors. Partial responses were achieved by three dose-escalation patients, of whom one had hepatocellular carcinoma and two had cutaneous melanoma. Peripheral TCRbeta sequencing was intended to test whether TCR sequence diversity was altered and clonal T-cell expansion was caused by ivuxolimab. The paper describes the monotherapy dose-escalation part (N = 52 patients) of the phase I trial of ivuxolimab.

About this clone itself: Its antigen is currently not known. No per-base quality is available; no much larger clone lies one base away.

The CDR3 goes from the cysteine to the phenylalanine over 17 residues. The retained sequence is limited to the CDR3, 51 bases, with the frame set at the first base. V drops 3 bases and J drops 0 bases, leaving 16 bases in between. CDR1 is given as SGHNT and CDR2 as YYREEE, both from the germline V gene (reference sequence). Study-level results and caveats: In the 0.1-3.0 mg/kg groups, partial responders were among the patients with the lowest normalized peripheral clonal expansion, particularly in CD8+ T cells. The antigen specificity of the clonally expanded peripheral T cells was not determined. At doses of 0.1 to 3.0 mg/kg, clonal expansion of both CD4+ and CD8+ blood T cells was observed from baseline to week 6. After ivuxolimab, expanded clones were on average more numerous among CD8+ T cells than among CD4+ T cells. Low levels of normalized T-cell clonal expansion were also seen in some nonresponding patients.

To sequence the TCRbeta CDR3 region, genomic DNA was isolated from the sorted cells. The immunoSEQ Assay was used to sequence the TCRbeta CDR3 regions. The table comes from immuneACCESS by way of TCRdb, which keeps in-frame sequences with V and J called. Part of the clones is missing from these tables; in studies checked, under half for an unresolved V gene and the rest for unknown reasons. The sample table lists some 20,000 clones, 85% to 95% of them with a count of one. The ten biggest clones cover nearly 60% of the sample. The trial excluded patients who had a history of autoimmune disease or were on systemic immunosuppression. Peripheral blood for TCR sequencing was drawn from every dose cohort at baseline, at cycle 4 day 1 and at cycle 7 day 1. Samples were obtained from an open-label, multicenter, first-in-human phase I dose-escalation trial of ivuxolimab. Adults with locally advanced or metastatic melanoma, renal cell carcinoma, hepatocellular carcinoma or head and neck squamous cell carcinoma were enrolled in the trial. Before TCR sequencing, CD4+ and CD8+ T cells were separately sorted from peripheral blood.

This specimen was CD4+ or CD8+ T cells sorted from blood, taken in a trial of the OX40 agonist ivuxolimab. This chain is built from TRBV5-4 and TRBJ2-4; the D gene is possibly TRBD2, with 5 bases matching. This sequence was found in an adult with an advanced solid tumor such as melanoma, head and neck, liver or kidney cancer. The CDR3 region: CASSSYGNSLAKNIQYF. DNA sequence: TGTGCCAGCAGCTCCTACGGGAACAGTCTAGCCAAAAACATTCAGTACTTC.